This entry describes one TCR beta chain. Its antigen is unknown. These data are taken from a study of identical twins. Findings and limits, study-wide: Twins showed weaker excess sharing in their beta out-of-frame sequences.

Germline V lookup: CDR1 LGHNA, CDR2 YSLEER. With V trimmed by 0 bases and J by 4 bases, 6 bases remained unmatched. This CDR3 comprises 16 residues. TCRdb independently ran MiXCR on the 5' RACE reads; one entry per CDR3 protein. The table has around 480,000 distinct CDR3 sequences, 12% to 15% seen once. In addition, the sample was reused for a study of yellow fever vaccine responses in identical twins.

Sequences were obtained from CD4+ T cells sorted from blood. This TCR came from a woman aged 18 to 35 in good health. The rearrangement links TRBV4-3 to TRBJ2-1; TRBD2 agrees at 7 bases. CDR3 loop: CASSQDGGRVYNEQFF. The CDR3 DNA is TGCGCCAGCAGCCAAGACGGCGGGAGAGTATACAATGAGCAGTTCTTC.